This T cell receptor (beta chain) is drawn from a study of tumor and adjacent non-tumor tissue in lung cancer (dated by TCRdb to 2017 to 2018). As for the study more broadly: By cancer type, the cohort comprised 12 adenocarcinoma patients, 2 squamous cell carcinoma patients and 1 small cell lung cancer patient. Ages among the approximately 15 patients ranged from roughly 31 to 76 years, there were roughly 10 men and 5 women, and disease was at TNM stage I to III. Using bulk TCRbeta repertoires from around 14 lung cancer patients, the study set lung tumor tissue side by side with matched distant non-tumor lung tissue. A few dozen paired specimens, one tumor and one normal lung sample per patient, were profiled by TCRbeta CDR3 sequencing. Sequencing produced more than 100,000,000 productive TCRbeta reads in total, an average of about 4.17 million reads per sample.

Overall study outcomes, separate from this receptor: A significantly larger cumulative share of the repertoire was made up by the top 100 clones in normal lung than in tumor tissue. The methods do not name the sequencing platform or mention unique molecular identifiers. Only around 15 patients were included in the cohort, and the need for larger samples and more detailed clinical data was noted by the authors. Significantly higher TCR diversity was found in younger patients, and higher tumor TCR diversity was associated with shorter overall and disease-free survival. Tumor tissue showed significantly greater TCR diversity (inverse Simpson) than normal lung tissue (about 400 vs 150, P = 0.0075, Mann-Whitney U test). Peripheral blood was not sequenced, so blood TCRbeta repertoires were not examined in the lung cancer patients of the study.

Preparation of the library involved multiplex PCR. Sequencing was performed on an Illumina HiSeq 2500. TCRbeta libraries were constructed through three rounds of nested PCR with primers (Table S4) according to protocols modified from ARM-PCR. Before sequencing, PCR products in the 200-500 bp range were cut out of the gel and cleaned up using the QIAquick gel extraction kit. The study's processing was this. Reads were cleaned using Trimmomatic, were merged into complete CDR3 sequences using FLASH, and were assigned to V(D)J germline segments using MiTCR. VDJtools was used to compute clonal diversity as the inverse Simpson's index. Productive reads were defined as in-frame sequences without a premature stop codon. The public reads were reprocessed in TCRdb via fastp at Q25 and MiXCR, keeping in-frame beta chains. Each record represents a unique CDR3 protein, reported with the most common genes and DNA among its rows. These V and J calls are TCRdb output, not the study's own analysis. The sample records approximately 62,000 distinct CDR3 sequences, about 55% of which are singletons. The ten biggest clones cover under 35% of the sample.

Concerning this clonotype: Its antigen is currently not known. The junction departs from the called germline gene at one end, perhaps through a read error.

RNA was isolated from bulk unsorted tissue, and RNA quality was assessed with a NanoDrop ND-1000 and an Agilent 2100. For the normal lung samples, distant non-tumor tissue was collected more than 3 cm away from the tumor edge. Donors were newly diagnosed lung cancer patients admitted for thoracic surgery in China between August and November 2014, without prior chemotherapy. Anyone who had undergone radiotherapy or chemotherapy before, or who had another cancer at the same time, was left out of the study. Surgical tissue pieces of 1-2 cm3 were preserved in RNAlater solution and stored at -80 °C until use. The sequence was collected from a man in his 70s with non-small cell lung cancer. The sample consisted of distant non-tumor lung tissue.

The base sequence is TGTGCCATCTCCGACGGGGACGGCTCTGGAAATACCATATATTTT. This gives the protein CAISDGDGSGNTIYF. The V gene is TRBV10-3 and the J gene is TRBJ1-3; the best D guess is TRBD1, with 5 bases matching. The CDR3 runs 15 amino acids, cysteine and phenylalanine included. The only DNA kept is the CDR3, 45 bases in frame from the first base. CDR1 and CDR2 are drawn from the germline V gene: ENHRY, SYGVKD.